These T cell receptor beta chains were read from a single sample in a study of preoperative IRX-2 immunotherapy in early breast cancer. The table came from immunoSEQ multiplex PCR; TCRdb's copy has only in-frame clones and leaves some out. The sample carries tens of thousands of clones, around four fifths recorded once. This material consisted of lymph node tissue, taken after IRX-2 immunotherapy. These receptors came from a human donor with breast cancer. CDR3s include the opening cysteine and the closing phenylalanine or tryptophan. A D gene is named only where the DNA matches it firmly. For some rows the clone size is stated as once, few or many, or as a class when expanded; others skip it.

J gene: TRBJ2-1
clone size: .
V gene: TRBV10-3
D gene: .
CDR3 DNA: TGTGCCATCAGTGAGTCCCCCTTTGGGACAAACTACAATGAGCAGTTCTTC
CDR3 protein: CAISESPFGTNYNEQFF

J gene: TRBJ1-1
clone size: .
V gene: TRBV14
D gene: .
CDR3 DNA: TGTGCCAGCAGCCAAGATGGCCAGGGAGTTGTCACTGAAGCTTTCTTT
CDR3 protein: CASSQDGQGVVTEAFF

J gene: TRBJ1-2
clone size: .
V gene: TRBV18
D gene: .
CDR3 DNA: TGTGCCAGCTCGCCTGGACACCAGAGGGGCTACACCTTC
CDR3 protein: CASSPGHQRGYTF

J gene: TRBJ1-6
clone size: .
V gene: TRBV14
D gene: .
CDR3 DNA: TGTGCCAGCAGCCAAGCCGGAGGGGGGATCTATTCACCCCTCCACTTT
CDR3 protein: CASSQAGGGIYSPLHF

J gene: TRBJ1-2
clone size: .
V gene: TRBV30
D gene: TRBD1
CDR3 DNA: TGTGCCTGGGGGGACAGGGGCGGCTACACCTTC
CDR3 protein: CAWGDRGGYTF

J gene: TRBJ1-4
clone size: .
V gene: TRBV19
D gene: .
CDR3 DNA: TGTGCCAGTAGTATGGTGCCTAATGAAAAACTGTTTTTT
CDR3 protein: CASSMVPNEKLFF

J gene: TRBJ2-1
clone size: .
V gene: TRBV28
D gene: .
CDR3 DNA: TGTGCCAGCAGTTTATTAGGGGGTGCATACTACAATGAGCAGTTCTTC
CDR3 protein: CASSLLGGAYYNEQFF

J gene: TRBJ1-5
clone size: .
V gene: TRBV19
D gene: .
CDR3 DNA: TGTGCCAGTAGTATAGCAGGGACGGGTCAGCCCCAGCATTTT
CDR3 protein: CASSIAGTGQPQHF

J gene: TRBJ1-2
clone size: .
V gene: TRBV18
D gene: .
CDR3 DNA: TGTGCCAGCTCACCACAGGGGAACCATGGCTACACCTTC
CDR3 protein: CASSPQGNHGYTF

J gene: TRBJ1-5
clone size: .
V gene: TRBV10-2
D gene: TRBD1
CDR3 DNA: TGCGCCAGCAGTGCAGGGGGTCAAAATCAGCCCCAGCATTTT
CDR3 protein: CASSAGGQNQPQHF

J gene: TRBJ2-5
clone size: .
V gene: TRBV15
D gene: .
CDR3 DNA: TGTGCCACCAGCAGAGATCGGGCCGGGGGAGAGACCCAGTACTTC
CDR3 protein: CATSRDRAGGETQYF

J gene: TRBJ1-1
clone size: .
V gene: TRBV6-8
D gene: .
CDR3 DNA: TGTGCCAGCGTCCCACGAAGCAGGGCCCCGAACACTGAAGCTTTCTTT
CDR3 protein: CASVPRSRAPNTEAFF

J gene: TRBJ1-1
clone size: .
V gene: TRBV19
D gene: TRBD1
CDR3 DNA: TGTGCCAGTAGTACCGCCTCGTACAGGGGGCTGGGAACTGAAGCTTTCTTT
CDR3 protein: CASSTASYRGLGTEAFF

J gene: TRBJ1-2
clone size: once
V gene: TRBV6-8
D gene: .
CDR3 DNA: TGTGCCAGCAGTTACTCGGCAGGTTTTAACTATGGCTACACCTTC
CDR3 protein: CASSYSAGFNYGYTF

J gene: TRBJ2-6
clone size: .
V gene: TRBV28
D gene: TRBD2
CDR3 DNA: TGTGCCAGCAGTTTTCTGGGACGGGGGGGTGCCAACGTCCTGACTTTC
CDR3 protein: CASSFLGRGGANVLTF

J gene: TRBJ2-5
clone size: few
V gene: TRBV19
D gene: TRBD1
CDR3 DNA: TGTGCCAGTAGTACCTTCGGACAGGGGGATGAGACCCAGTACTTC
CDR3 protein: CASSTFGQGDETQYF

J gene: TRBJ2-3
clone size: few
V gene: TRBV28
D gene: .
CDR3 DNA: TGTGCCAGCAGAACCCTTGGGGATACGCAGTATTTT
CDR3 protein: CASRTLGDTQYF

J gene: TRBJ1-2
clone size: .
V gene: TRBV28
D gene: .
CDR3 DNA: TGTGCCAGCAGAGTAGCAGGGGCCTATGGCTACACCTTC
CDR3 protein: CASRVAGAYGYTF

J gene: TRBJ1-2
clone size: once
V gene: TRBV18
D gene: .
CDR3 DNA: TGTGCCAGCTCACCACCAGAGAACTATGGCTACACCTTC
CDR3 protein: CASSPPENYGYTF

J gene: TRBJ1-5
clone size: .
V gene: TRBV6-8
D gene: .
CDR3 DNA: TGTGCCATCAGTGGAGTGAATCAGCCCCAGCATTTT
CDR3 protein: CAISGVNQPQHF